Below, 25 T cell receptor beta chains from the same sample are listed, as sequenced in a study of T cells in Graves' hyperthyroidism and ophthalmopathy. Template material for amplifying TCR beta CDR3 regions consisted of RNA transcripts. HTBI primers were employed in a first-round RT-PCR of the TCR CDR3. TCRdb analysed the multiplex PCR reads with MiXCR anew, one entry per CDR3 protein. The sample contains almost 600,000 distinct CDR3 sequences, 35% to 55% of which appear only once. Material: peripheral blood or thyroid tissue (not recorded which). Source of these receptors: a woman aged 18-35 years with Graves' hyperthyroidism.

This clonotype was detected many times. The rearrangement links TRBV5-1 to TRBJ1-4, with 7 bases identical to TRBD1. The CDR3 totals 14 residues. The V gene end was trimmed by 3 bases and the J gene end by 6 bases; junction bases not matched to a gene: 5. The germline V gene encodes CDR1 SGHRS and CDR2 YFSETQ. CDR3 DNA sequence: TGCGCCAGCAGCTGGGCAGGGGGAGATGAAAAACTGTTTTTT. Translating it yields CASSWAGGDEKLFF.

Regarding this clonotype: This may be a read error: a much more frequent sequence differs by one nucleotide. V is TRBV7-8 and J is TRBJ1-4; maybe TRBD1 (5 bases). This CDR3 is 18 amino acids long. Germline-derived CDR1 and CDR2 are SGHVS and FQNEAQ. The CDR3 reads CASSPLRGILATNEQLFF. Written as DNA, the CDR3 is TGTGCCAGCAGCCCCTTACGGGGGATTCTTGCAACTAATGAACAACTGTTTTTT.

The chain combines TRBV6-1 with TRBJ1-5; TRBD1 matches at 9 bases. In germline, CDR1 is MNHNS, CDR2 SASEGT. With V trimmed by 7 bases and J by 6 bases, 13 bases remained unmatched. This CDR3 has 16 amino acids. The CDR3 here is CASIMGQGLVTQPQHF. CDR3 DNA: TGTGCCAGCATTATGGGACAGGGACTCGTAACTCAGCCCCAGCATTTT.

Many counts were recorded for this clonotype. The chain is built from TRBV6-2 or TRBV6-3 and TRBJ2-7; D gene unclear. V was trimmed by 3 bases and J by 0 bases, leaving 6 bases between them. Germline CDR1 and CDR2: MNHEY and SVGEGT. CDR3 length: 13 amino acids. The CDR3 reads CASSYPSSYEQYF. CDR3 in DNA: TGTGCCAGCAGTTATCCGTCCTCCTACGAGCAGTACTTC.

Concerning this clonotype itself: Since a much larger clone is just one base distant, this may be a read error. V gene TRBV7-2 combines with J gene TRBJ1-1; no firm D call. The germline CDR1 and CDR2 sequences are SGHTA and FQGNSA. CDR3 length equals 15 residues. Trimming took off 7 bases at V and 0 bases at J, with 15 bases between the two ends. The CDR3 here is CASTLLPGMNTEAFF. The CDR3 coding sequence is TGTGCCAGCACCCTCCTCCCCGGAATGAACACTGAAGCTTTCTTT.

This clonotype was observed a few times. The chain combines TRBV24-1 with TRBJ2-1, with D possibly being TRBD2 (6 bases). Trimming took off 5 bases at V and 7 bases at J, with 8 bases between the two ends. The CDR3 is made up of 12 amino acids. Germline-derived CDR1 and CDR2 are KGHDR and SFDVKD. CDR3 loop: CATSGLGNEQFF. The CDR3 nucleotides read TGTGCCACCAGTGGACTAGGAAATGAGCAGTTCTTC.

This clonotype was seen ten or more times. V is TRBV6-5 and J is TRBJ1-1, with D hard to call. In germline, CDR1 is MNHEY, CDR2 SVGAGI. CDR3 size: 13 residues. Trimming stripped 6 bases from V and 2 bases from J, with 10 bases between. CDR3 region: CASSRRINTEAFF. The CDR3 DNA reads TGTGCCAGCAGCCGCAGAATTAACACTGAAGCTTTCTTT.

V usage is TRBV20-1 and J usage is TRBJ1-2, with TRBD1 matching 8 bases. The CDR3 is 14 residues long. CDR1 is DFQATT and CDR2 is SNEGSKA in the germline V gene (reference sequence). The V segment lost 2 bases and the J segment 4 bases; nucleotides outside the gene matches: 6. The CDR3 nucleotides read TGCAGTGCTAGACAGGGGGCGGCGGGCTATGGCTACACCTTC. This translates into CSARQGAAGYGYTF.

This clonotype was seen repeatedly, ten times or more. This chain connects TRBV5-1 to TRBJ1-6, with 9 bases matching TRBD1. Trimming at V came to 4 bases and at J to 9 bases, leaving 11 bases not matched to a gene. The CDR3 loop spans 16 amino acids. CDR1 and CDR2 from the germline V gene are SGHRS and YFSETQ. CDR3 residues: CASSLLAGTGSSPLHF. In DNA, the CDR3 is TGCGCCAGCAGCCTATTAGCCGGGACAGGGAGTTCACCCCTCCACTTT.

This chain joins TRBV20-1 and TRBJ1-2; the D gene is possibly TRBD1 (5 bases). V was clipped by 6 bases and J by 1 base, with 12 bases between them. This CDR3 spans 13 amino acids. The germline CDR1 and CDR2 sequences are DFQATT and SNEGSKA (reference sequence). The CDR3, as DNA: TGCAGTGCCCTCCAGGACAATAACTATGGCTACACCTTC. It is translated as CSALQDNNYGYTF.

This clonotype has more than one count but fewer than ten. J is TRBJ2-1 and V is TRBV2, with D possibly matching TRBD2 (6 bases). Between the trimmed V and J ends, which lost 3 bases and 4 bases, there was a span of 16 bases. Per germline, CDR1 SNHLY and CDR2 FYNNEI. This CDR3 is 16 amino acids long. CDR3 nucleotides: TGTGCCAGCAGTGAGGAGGGTTGGCCCCTATACAATGAGCAGTTCTTC. The encoded protein is CASSEEGWPLYNEQFF.

The chain combines TRBV10-3 with TRBJ1-2, with a weak D call TRBD1 (5 bases). V lost 0 bases and J lost 7, with 9 bases in between. CDR3 size: 13 residues. Germline V gene data show CDR1 as ENHRY and CDR2 as SYGVKD. CDR3 in DNA: TGTGCCATCAGTGAGTCGGGGGTTTGTGGCTACACCTTC. It translates to CAISESGVCGYTF.

At least ten counts were recorded for this clonotype. V is TRBV11-3 and J is TRBJ2-7, with a tentative D call TRBD1 (5 bases). The V end was cut by 5 bases, the J end by 0 bases, with 11 bases between. The CDR3 consists of 14 residues. Germline V CDR1 and CDR2: SGHNT, YENEEA. CDR3 sequence reads: CASSLRRGSYEQYF. The CDR3 bases are TGTGCCAGCAGCCTCCGAAGGGGCTCCTACGAGCAGTACTTC.

Details on this clonotype: Relative to the germline gene, one junction end is altered; a read error may explain this. The V call is TRBV4-3, the J call TRBJ1-1; D is possibly TRBD1 (6 bases). The CDR3 consists of 16 residues. Germline lookup yields CDR1 LGHNA and CDR2 YSLEER. CDR3 nucleotide sequence: TGCACCAGCAGCCAAGATCGGGCACAGGGTTGGACTGAAGCTTTCTTT. Its protein product is CTSSQDRAQGWTEAFF.

The DNA for the CDR3 is TGCGCCAGCAGCCTATCCGGACAGGGCTACTCACCCCTCCACTTT. Encoded protein: CASSLSGQGYSPLHF. The chain joins TRBV4-1 to TRBJ1-6, with TRBD1 matching 8 bases. Germline V gene data show CDR1 as MGHRA and CDR2 as YSYEKL. The CDR3 is 15 residues long. J was trimmed by 10 bases and V by 4 bases; bases with no gene match: 9.

This clonotype was picked up many times. The genes are TRBV7-3 and TRBJ1-1; possibly TRBD1 for D (5 bases). Germline-derived CDR1 and CDR2 are SGHTA and FQGTGA. With 4 bases removed from V and 4 bases from J, the gap between germline ends came to 13 bases. There are 14 residues in the CDR3. The CDR3 reads CASSYSGASTEAFF. In DNA form, the CDR3 reads TGTGCCAGCAGCTATTCCGGGGCGAGCACTGAAGCTTTCTTT.

There are many counts of this clonotype. The J gene is TRBJ2-6, the V gene TRBV4-3; D ambiguous. The CDR3 is 15 residues long. Trimming removed 0 bases from V and 0 bases from J, with 3 bases in between. In germline, CDR1 is LGHNA, CDR2 YSLEER. The CDR3 DNA is TGCGCCAGCAGCCAAGATAACTCTGGGGCCAACGTCCTGACTTTC. It translates to CASSQDNSGANVLTF.

This clonotype came up a few times. The genes are TRBV27 and TRBJ2-5, with 7 nucleotides matching TRBD1. The CDR3 spans 13 residues. V gave up 4 bases and J gave up 2 bases; unmatched junction bases: 1. Per the germline V gene, CDR1 is MNHEY and CDR2 is SMNVEV (reference sequence). CDR3 protein: CASSWTGQETQYF. Written as DNA, the CDR3 is TGTGCCAGCAGTTGGACAGGTCAAGAGACCCAGTACTTC.

The rearrangement links TRBV2 to TRBJ1-1, with TRBD1 as a possible D gene (5 bases). Trimming took 8 bases from V and 0 from J, leaving 13 bases between them. CDR3 length: 14 residues. The V gene's germline CDR1 is SNHLY and CDR2 FYNNEI. Here the CDR3 reads CASSPDTMNTEAFF. The CDR3 nucleotides are TGTGCCAGCTCACCGGACACAATGAACACTGAAGCTTTCTTT.

A single count supports this clonotype. The chain has TRBV15 and TRBJ2-6, with D perhaps being TRBD1 or TRBD2 (5 bases each). Looked up from germline, CDR1 is LNHNV and CDR2 is YYDKDF (reference sequence). The CDR3 covers 17 residues. V lost 1 base to trimming and J lost 2 bases, with 12 bases between them. CDR3 bases: TGTGCCACCAGCAGAGTAGATCGGGGCCCTGGGGCCAACGTCCTGACTTTC. Translated, it gives CATSRVDRGPGANVLTF.

The table lists this clonotype with many counts. The V and J genes are TRBV12-3 or TRBV12-4 and TRBJ2-5; TRBD1 or TRBD2 may be the D gene (5 bases each). Trimming removed 6 bases from V and 5 bases from J, with 19 bases in between. The length of the CDR3 is 15 residues. CDR3 amino acids: CASSPPQGVRETQYF. In DNA form, the CDR3 reads TGTGCCAGCAGCCCCCCCCAGGGAGTGCGGGAGACCCAGTACTTC.

V gene TRBV10-3 combines with J gene TRBJ2-5; D ambiguous. This CDR3 contains 14 residues. Between the trimmed V and J ends, which lost 4 bases and 9 bases, there was a span of 18 bases. Germline V gene sequence: CDR1 ENHRY, CDR2 SYGVKD. CDR3 bases: TGTGCCATCAGTGCTGGGAAGGATAATTCACCCCAGTACTTC. Protein product: CAISAGKDNSPQYF.

This chain joins TRBV24-1 and TRBJ2-2; TRBD2 agrees at 14 bases. V lost 4 bases and J lost 3; bases outside the gene matches: 6. This CDR3 comprises 18 residues. Per germline, CDR1 KGHDR and CDR2 SFDVKD. The CDR3 reads CATSEGLAGGIDTGELFF. Here the CDR3 DNA reads TGTGCCACCAGTGAAGGACTAGCGGGAGGTATAGACACCGGGGAGCTGTTTTTT.

The chain has TRBV7-3 and TRBJ2-2, with D perhaps matching TRBD1 (5 bases). Germline-derived CDR1 and CDR2 are SGHTA and FQGTGA. The CDR3 extends over 16 amino acids. Deletions cut 6 bases from V and 0 bases from J, with 14 bases between. This CDR3 is CASSSWTRANTGELFF. The CDR3 nucleotides are TGTGCCAGCAGTTCCTGGACCAGGGCGAACACCGGGGAGCTGTTTTTT.

This chain links TRBV24-1 with TRBJ2-5, with D perhaps matching TRBD1 (5 bases). V was shortened by 4 bases and J by 1 base, with 12 bases between the two germline ends. CDR1 is KGHDR and CDR2 is SFDVKD in the germline V gene. The CDR3 totals 15 residues. DNA of the CDR3: TGTGCCACCAGTGAACAGGCTCCGTTCCAAGAGACCCAGTACTTC. Its translation: CATSEQAPFQETQYF.